This TCR beta chain is drawn from a study of blood T cell repertoires in COVID-19. TCRdb's table, derived via immunoSEQ multiplex PCR, lists solely in-frame clones and lacks some. The data show some 200,000 clones, with 80% to 90% seen just once and roughly 2% held by the top ten. The sequence came from a woman aged 45-65 years with acute or convalescent COVID-19. The source material was peripheral blood.

The DNA of the CDR3 is TGCGCCAGCAGCCTAACCGGGACAGCCTTGGATGAGCAGTTCTTC. The encoded protein is CASSLTGTALDEQFF. The genes are TRBV5-1 and TRBJ2-1; 7 bases map to TRBD1. Germline V gives CDR1 SGHRS, CDR2 YFSETQ. The CDR3 spans 15 residues. V lost 4 bases and J lost 8; bases outside the gene matches: 12.